A selection of T cell receptor beta chains follows, all from one sample in a study of OX40 agonist ivuxolimab in advanced cancers. TCRdb's copy holds only in-frame clones and misses some; the assay was immunoSEQ multiplex PCR. Of under 70,000 clones in the sample, about 85% are singletons; the top ten hold around 2%. Material: CD4+ or CD8+ T cells sorted from blood, obtained in a trial of the OX40 agonist ivuxolimab. The receptor source for this set is an adult with an advanced solid tumor such as melanoma, head and neck, liver or kidney cancer. Both conserved end residues are part of each CDR3. The order of the fields is D gene, J gene, clone size, V gene, CDR3 protein, CDR3 DNA. The D gene is left open where the match is weak. Size values are once, few and many counts, or a class for expanded clones, and some rows have none.

- | TRBJ1-5 | once | TRBV7-9 | CASSRIGPNQPQHF | TGTGCCAGCAGCAGAATCGGGCCCAATCAGCCCCAGCATTTT
- | TRBJ1-2 | - | TRBV5-1 | CASSQGTNYGYTF | TGCGCCAGCAGCCAGGGCACTAACTATGGCTACACCTTC
TRBD2 | TRBJ2-3 | - | TRBV29-1 | CSVGGLASGIGSDTQYF | TGCAGCGTCGGGGGGTTGGCTAGCGGGATAGGGTCAGATACGCAGTATTTT
- | TRBJ1-4 | once | TRBV19 | CASSGETTNEKLFF | TGTGCCAGTAGTGGAGAGACAACTAATGAAAAACTGTTTTTT
- | TRBJ1-2 | - | TRBV19 | CASSLRTAKAYGYTF | TGTGCCAGTAGTTTAAGGACAGCTAAAGCTTATGGCTACACCTTC
TRBD1 | TRBJ1-3 | once | TRBV9 | CASSVVPDRGTGGNTIYF | TGTGCCAGCAGCGTAGTTCCGGACAGGGGGACTGGGGGAAACACCATATATTTT
TRBD2 | TRBJ2-4 | - | TRBV2 | CASRGRLAVDIQYF | TGTGCCAGCAGGGGCCGACTAGCGGTGGACATTCAGTACTTC
- | TRBJ1-2 | - | TRBV29-1 | CSVPGRSPYGYTF | TGCAGCGTGCCGGGACGCTCACCTTATGGCTACACCTTC
- | TRBJ1-2 | - | TRBV6-1 | CASSPGYGYTF | TGTGCCAGCAGCCCCGGCTATGGCTACACCTTC
TRBD1 | TRBJ1-4 | - | TRBV4-3 | CASSQEGGQGWGTNEKLFF | TGCGCCAGCAGCCAAGAAGGGGGACAGGGATGGGGTACTAATGAAAAACTGTTTTTT
- | TRBJ2-1 | few | TRBV4-2 | CASSQVSQGWHEQFF | TGTGCCAGCAGCCAAGTGTCGCAGGGATGGCATGAGCAGTTCTTC